A selection of T cell receptor beta chains follows, all from one sample in a study of blood T cell repertoires in COVID-19. The data were produced by immunoSEQ multiplex PCR, yet TCRdb's version contains in-frame clones alone and is incomplete. The data show around 280,000 clones, around 84% seen once. The sequenced sample was peripheral blood. Receptors were obtained from an older man with acute or convalescent COVID-19. Each CDR3 is given with its conserved first and last residue. D genes are given only for firm matches. Clone size is given for some rows only: seen once, a few or many times, or a class if the clone is expanded.

>TRBV25-1|.|.|TRBJ1-3
CASSEAVTNTIYF
TGTGCCAGCAGTGAGGCAGTTACCAACACCATATATTTT
>TRBV6-5|few|.|TRBJ1-1
CASSYDGVNTEAFF
TGTGCCAGCAGTTACGACGGGGTCAACACTGAAGCTTTCTTT
>TRBV7-9|.|TRBD2|TRBJ2-7
CASNRATSGSEQYF
TGTGCCAGTAACAGGGCGACTAGCGGGAGCGAGCAGTACTTC
>TRBV7-9|.|.|TRBJ1-4
CASSPSDRLKLFF
TGTGCCAGCAGCCCATCGGACAGACTAAAACTGTTTTTT
>TRBV4-2|few|TRBD2|TRBJ2-7
CASSQDLVAGGPRRFEQYF
TGTGCCAGCAGCCAAGATCTTGTAGCGGGGGGGCCTCGGCGGTTCGAGCAGTACTTC
>TRBV5-1|.|.|TRBJ2-1
CASSLSDEQFF
TGCGCCAGCAGCTTGTCGGATGAGCAGTTCTTC
>TRBV3-1/TRBV3-2|.|.|TRBJ1-2
CASSHQKTVAYGYTF
TGTGCCAGCAGCCACCAAAAGACAGTAGCCTATGGCTACACCTTC
>TRBV3-1/TRBV3-2|once|TRBD1|TRBJ2-7
CASSQPGQDYEQYF
TGTGCCAGCAGCCAACCGGGACAGGACTACGAGCAGTACTTC
>TRBV18|.|TRBD1|TRBJ2-7
CASSPGTGEVNEQYF
TGTGCCAGCTCACCGGGGACAGGGGAGGTGAACGAGCAGTACTTC
>TRBV5-1|.|.|TRBJ2-5
CASSLVGGTETQYF
TGCGCCAGCAGCTTGGTTGGGGGGACTGAGACCCAGTACTTC
>TRBV7-9|.|.|TRBJ1-1
CASSFGVRGTEAFF
TGTGCCAGCAGCTTTGGGGTTAGGGGGACTGAAGCTTTCTTT
>TRBV5-6|.|.|TRBJ1-1
CASSFPPGMNTEAFF
TGTGCCAGCAGCTTTCCTCCAGGCATGAACACTGAAGCTTTCTTT
>TRBV19|.|TRBD1|TRBJ2-2
CACAAPQGVGTGELFF
TGTGCCTGTGCCGCGCCCCAGGGGGTAGGAACCGGGGAGCTGTTTTTT
>TRBV2|.|.|TRBJ2-3
CASRPTQPGTQYF
TGTGCCAGCAGGCCGACCCAGCCGGGTACGCAGTATTTT
>TRBV19|.|TRBD1|TRBJ2-7
CASNPQGERGEQYF
TGTGCCAGTAATCCACAGGGGGAAAGAGGCGAGCAGTACTTC
>TRBV6-2/TRBV6-3|.|TRBD1|TRBJ2-1
CASSSARQGAVNEQFF
TGTGCCAGCAGTTCGGCGCGACAGGGGGCGGTCAATGAGCAGTTCTTC
>TRBV24-1|.|TRBD1|TRBJ2-5
CATSVGQQETQYF
TGTGCCACCAGTGTGGGACAGCAAGAGACCCAGTACTTC
>TRBV5-4|.|TRBD1|TRBJ2-2
CASSLSVLQGYTGELFF
TGTGCCAGCAGCTTGAGTGTTCTACAGGGGTACACCGGGGAGCTGTTTTTT
>TRBV18|once|TRBD1|TRBJ2-2
CASSPPGQGLNTGELFF
TGTGCCAGCTCACCACCGGGACAGGGGCTCAACACCGGGGAGCTGTTTTTT
>TRBV19|.|TRBD1|TRBJ1-5
CASSGRDRGNQPQHF
TGTGCCAGTAGTGGTAGGGACAGGGGTAATCAGCCCCAGCATTTT
>TRBV14|.|.|TRBJ2-3
CASSQGGNTDTQYF
TGTGCCAGCAGCCAAGGAGGGAACACAGATACGCAGTATTTT
>TRBV15|.|TRBD1|TRBJ2-1
CATSLEVTGGYNEQFF
TGTGCCACCAGCTTAGAGGTGACAGGGGGATACAATGAGCAGTTCTTC
>TRBV5-1|.|.|TRBJ1-1
CASSLSGGVHTEAFF
TGCGCCAGCAGCCTTTCCGGGGGGGTCCACACTGAAGCTTTCTTT
>TRBV27|.|TRBD1|TRBJ1-2
CASRAGGYGYTF
TGTGCCAGCAGGGCAGGGGGCTATGGCTACACCTTC
>TRBV10-3|.|TRBD2|TRBJ2-3
CAISDRGTSGSGGDTQYF
TGTGCCATCAGTGACCGGGGGACTAGCGGGAGCGGGGGAGATACGCAGTATTTT
>TRBV15|once|TRBD1|TRBJ1-1
CATSRGGQGNTEAFF
TGTGCCACCAGCAGGGGGGGACAGGGGAACACTGAAGCTTTCTTT
>TRBV5-1|few|TRBD2|TRBJ2-7
CASRDSGGNEQYF
TGCGCCAGCAGGGACAGCGGGGGTAACGAGCAGTACTTC
>TRBV18|.|TRBD1|TRBJ1-2
CASSADRDQSYTF
TGTGCCAGCTCAGCCGACAGGGACCAGAGCTACACCTTC
>TRBV3-1/TRBV3-2|.|.|TRBJ2-5
CASSNSLATQYF
TGTGCCAGCAGCAACTCACTAGCGACCCAGTACTTC
>TRBV5-1|.|.|TRBJ1-4
CASSRDTMNEKLFF
TGCGCCAGCAGTAGGGACACTATGAATGAAAAACTGTTTTTT
>TRBV24-1|.|TRBD2|TRBJ2-3
CATSDRRGGSRTDTQYF
TGTGCCACCAGTGATCGCCGGGGCGGGAGTAGGACAGATACGCAGTATTTT
>TRBV25-1|.|TRBD1|TRBJ2-7
CASSESRGTELYEQYF
TGTGCCAGCAGTGAATCGAGGGGGACAGAACTCTACGAGCAGTACTTC
>TRBV4-2|.|TRBD2|TRBJ2-7
CASSQETILAGASYEQYF
TGTGCCAGCAGCCAAGAGACGATCCTAGCGGGGGCATCCTACGAGCAGTACTTC
>TRBV9|.|.|TRBJ1-2
CASSVDLGRGGYTF
TGTGCCAGCAGCGTAGATCTGGGGCGTGGAGGCTACACCTTC
>TRBV5-1|.|.|TRBJ1-6
CASSLGQDNSPLHF
TGCGCCAGCAGCTTGGGACAGGATAATTCACCCCTCCACTTT
>TRBV6-1|once|.|TRBJ1-4
CASSEGHYEKLFF
TGTGCCAGCAGTGAGGGACACTATGAAAAACTGTTTTTT
>TRBV27|few|TRBD1|TRBJ1-2
CASHKTGAYGYTF
TGTGCCAGCCACAAGACAGGGGCTTATGGCTACACCTTC
>TRBV18|.|.|TRBJ2-1
CASSPSMYNEQFF
TGTGCCAGCTCACCAAGCATGTACAATGAGCAGTTCTTC
>TRBV19|.|.|TRBJ2-7
CASSLKQGFSYEQYF
TGTGCCAGTAGCCTAAAACAGGGATTCTCCTACGAGCAGTACTTC
>TRBV10-3|.|.|TRBJ2-2
CAISTGWNTGELFF
TGTGCCATCAGTACAGGGTGGAACACCGGGGAGCTGTTTTTT
>TRBV6-5|.|TRBD1|TRBJ1-6
CASRTGTDNSPLHF
TGTGCCAGCAGGACCGGGACAGATAATTCACCCCTCCACTTT
>TRBV6-6|.|TRBD1|TRBJ2-6
CASRQQGTGANVLTF
TGTGCCAGCAGACAACAGGGGACCGGGGCCAACGTCCTGACTTTC
>TRBV6-2/TRBV6-3|.|.|TRBJ1-2
CASSNGQPYGYTF
TGTGCCAGCAGCAACGGACAGCCTTATGGCTACACCTTC
>TRBV28|.|TRBD1|TRBJ1-2
CASLTGQGDGYTF
TGTGCCAGCCTAACCGGACAGGGGGATGGCTACACCTTC
>TRBV28|.|.|TRBJ2-1
CASTLGGPRAEQFF
TGTGCCAGCACCCTCGGGGGACCCCGCGCTGAGCAGTTCTTC
>TRBV2|.|.|TRBJ2-2
CASSDQARSNTGELFF
TGTGCCAGCAGTGACCAGGCCCGGTCGAACACCGGGGAGCTGTTTTTT
>TRBV10-3|.|.|TRBJ2-3
CAISVEGGADTQYF
TGTGCCATCAGTGTAGAGGGTGGCGCAGATACGCAGTATTTT
>TRBV2|.|.|TRBJ1-1
CASSAQGNTEAFF
TGTGCCAGCAGTGCACAGGGGAACACTGAAGCTTTCTTT
>TRBV11-2|.|.|TRBJ2-1
CASSPGTPALGGQFF
TGTGCCAGCAGCCCCGGGACACCTGCTTTAGGCGGGCAGTTCTTC
>TRBV28|.|.|TRBJ2-7
CASSGAWASSYEQYF
TGTGCCAGCAGTGGTGCTTGGGCAAGCTCCTACGAGCAGTACTTC